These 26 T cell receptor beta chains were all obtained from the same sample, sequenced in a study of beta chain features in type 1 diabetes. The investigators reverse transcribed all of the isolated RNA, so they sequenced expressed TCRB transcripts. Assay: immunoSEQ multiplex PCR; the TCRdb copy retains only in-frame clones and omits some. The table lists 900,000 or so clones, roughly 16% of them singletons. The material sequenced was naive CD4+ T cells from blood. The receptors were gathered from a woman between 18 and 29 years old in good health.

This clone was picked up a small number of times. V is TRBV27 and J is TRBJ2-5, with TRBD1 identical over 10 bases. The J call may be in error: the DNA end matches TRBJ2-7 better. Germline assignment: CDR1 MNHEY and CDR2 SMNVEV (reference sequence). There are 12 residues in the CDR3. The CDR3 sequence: CASRDRGSEQYF. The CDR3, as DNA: TGTGCCAGCCGGGACAGGGGTAGCGAGCAGTACTTC.

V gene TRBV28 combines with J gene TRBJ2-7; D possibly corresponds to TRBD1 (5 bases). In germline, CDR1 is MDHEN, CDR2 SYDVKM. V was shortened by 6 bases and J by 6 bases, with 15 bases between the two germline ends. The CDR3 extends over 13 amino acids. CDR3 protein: CASRPQGLGEQYF. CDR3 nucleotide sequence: TGTGCCAGCAGACCCCAGGGTTTAGGCGAGCAGTACTTC. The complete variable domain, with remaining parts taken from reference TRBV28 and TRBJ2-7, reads DVKVTQSSRYLVKRTGEKVFLECVQDMDHENMFWYRQDPGLGLRLIYFSYDVKMKEKGDIPEGYSVSREKKERFSLILESASTNQTSMYLCASRPQGLGEQYFGPGTRLTVT.

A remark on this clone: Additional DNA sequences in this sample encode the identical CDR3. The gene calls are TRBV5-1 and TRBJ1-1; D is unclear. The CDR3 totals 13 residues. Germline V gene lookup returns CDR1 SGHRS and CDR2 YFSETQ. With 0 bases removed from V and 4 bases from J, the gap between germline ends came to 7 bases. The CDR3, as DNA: TGCGCCAGCAGCTTGGCAGGATCCACTGAAGCTTTCTTT. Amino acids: CASSLAGSTEAFF. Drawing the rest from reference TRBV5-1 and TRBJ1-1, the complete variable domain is KAGVTQTPRYLIKTRGQQVTLSCSPISGHRSVSWYQQTPGQGLQFLFEYFSETQRNKGNFPGRFSGRQFSNSRSEMNVSTLELGDSALYLCASSLAGSTEAFFGQGTRLTVV.

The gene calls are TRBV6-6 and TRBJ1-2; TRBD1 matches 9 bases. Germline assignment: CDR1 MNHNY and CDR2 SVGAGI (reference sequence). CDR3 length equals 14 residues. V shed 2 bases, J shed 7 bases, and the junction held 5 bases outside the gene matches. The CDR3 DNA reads TGTGCCAGCAGTTACCCGGGACAGGGCTTTGGCTACACCTTC. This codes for CASSYPGQGFGYTF.

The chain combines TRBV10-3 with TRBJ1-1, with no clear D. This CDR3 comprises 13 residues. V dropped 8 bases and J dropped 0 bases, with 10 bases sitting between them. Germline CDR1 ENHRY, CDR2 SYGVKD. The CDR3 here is CAIAVELNTEAFF. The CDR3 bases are TGTGCCATCGCCGTTGAACTGAACACTGAAGCTTTCTTT.

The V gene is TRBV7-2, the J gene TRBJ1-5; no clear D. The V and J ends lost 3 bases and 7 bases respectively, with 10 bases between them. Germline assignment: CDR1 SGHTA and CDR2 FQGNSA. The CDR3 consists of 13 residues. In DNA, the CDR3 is TGTGCCAGCAGCTTGTTTCTGGGGCAGCCCCAGCATTTT. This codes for CASSLFLGQPQHF. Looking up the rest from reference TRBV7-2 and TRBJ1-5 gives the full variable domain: GAGVSQSPSNKVTEKGKDVELRCDPISGHTALYWYRQSLGQGLEFLIYFQGNSAPDKSGLPSDRFSAERTGGSVSTLTIQRTQQEDSAVYLCASSLFLGQPQHFGDGTRLSIL.

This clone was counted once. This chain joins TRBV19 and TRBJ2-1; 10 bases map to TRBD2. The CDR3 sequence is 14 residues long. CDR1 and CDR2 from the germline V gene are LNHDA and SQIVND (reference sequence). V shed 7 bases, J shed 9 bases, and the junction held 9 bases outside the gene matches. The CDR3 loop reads CASNPSGSRSEQFF. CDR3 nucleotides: TGTGCCAGTAACCCTAGCGGGAGTCGGAGTGAGCAGTTCTTC.

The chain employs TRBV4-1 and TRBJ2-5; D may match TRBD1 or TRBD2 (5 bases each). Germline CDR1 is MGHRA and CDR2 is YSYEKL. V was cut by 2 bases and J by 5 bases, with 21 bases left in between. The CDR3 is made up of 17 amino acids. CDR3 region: CASSQTRPGARGETQYF. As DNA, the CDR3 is TGCGCCAGCAGCCAAACCCGACCCGGGGCTCGAGGGGAGACCCAGTACTTC.

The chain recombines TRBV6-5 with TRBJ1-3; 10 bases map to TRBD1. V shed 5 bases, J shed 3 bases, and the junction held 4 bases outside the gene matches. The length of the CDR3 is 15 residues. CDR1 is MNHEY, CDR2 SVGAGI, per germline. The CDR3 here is CASSIDRGLGNTIYF. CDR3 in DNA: TGTGCCAGCAGTATCGACAGGGGGCTTGGAAACACCATATATTTT.

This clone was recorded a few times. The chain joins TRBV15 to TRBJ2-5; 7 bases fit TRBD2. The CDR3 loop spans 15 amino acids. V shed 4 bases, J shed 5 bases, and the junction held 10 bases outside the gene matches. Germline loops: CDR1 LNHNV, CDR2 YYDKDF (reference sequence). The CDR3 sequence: CATSNGGERGETQYF. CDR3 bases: TGTGCCACCAGCAATGGGGGGGAGCGGGGTGAGACCCAGTACTTC.

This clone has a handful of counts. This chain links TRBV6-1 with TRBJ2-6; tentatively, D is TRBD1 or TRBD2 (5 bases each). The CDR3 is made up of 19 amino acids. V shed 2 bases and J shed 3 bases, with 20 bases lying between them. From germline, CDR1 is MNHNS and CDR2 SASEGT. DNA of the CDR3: TGTGCCAGCAGTGAACGGGTTCCCGGGGCGAACCTTGGGGCCAACGTCCTGACTTTC. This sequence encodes CASSERVPGANLGANVLTF.

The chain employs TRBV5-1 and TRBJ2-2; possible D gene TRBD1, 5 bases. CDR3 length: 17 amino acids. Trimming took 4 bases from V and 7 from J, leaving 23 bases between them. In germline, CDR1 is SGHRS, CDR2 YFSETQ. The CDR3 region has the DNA TGCGCCAGCAGCCCGTATACTGGTCTAGGGGTGATCGGGGAGCTGTTTTTT. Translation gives CASSPYTGLGVIGELFF.

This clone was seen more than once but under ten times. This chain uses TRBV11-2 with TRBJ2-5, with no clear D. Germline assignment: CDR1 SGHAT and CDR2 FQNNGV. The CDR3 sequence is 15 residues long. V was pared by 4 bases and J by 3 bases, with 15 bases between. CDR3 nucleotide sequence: TGTGCCAGCAGCTCACGACCCCCCCCCAAAGAGACCCAGTACTTC. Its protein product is CASSSRPPPKETQYF.

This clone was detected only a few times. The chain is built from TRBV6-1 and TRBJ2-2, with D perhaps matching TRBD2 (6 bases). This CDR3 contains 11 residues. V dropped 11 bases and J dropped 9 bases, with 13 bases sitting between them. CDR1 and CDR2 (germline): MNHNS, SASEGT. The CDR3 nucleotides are TGTGCCGTCCGGGACTTCAGGGAGCTGTTTTTT. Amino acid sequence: CAVRDFRELFF.

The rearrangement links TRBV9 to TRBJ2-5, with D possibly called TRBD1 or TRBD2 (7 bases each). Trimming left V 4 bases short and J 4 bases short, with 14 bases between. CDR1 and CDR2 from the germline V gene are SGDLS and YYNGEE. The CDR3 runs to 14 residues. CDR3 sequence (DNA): TGTGCCAGCAGCCAGGGGGGGTCACCAGAGACCCAGTACTTC. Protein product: CASSQGGSPETQYF.

The CDR3 protein is CASSIVGGTPDTQYF. The DNA for the CDR3 is TGTGCCAGTAGTATAGTGGGGGGAACGCCAGATACGCAGTATTTT. This chain joins TRBV19 and TRBJ2-3, with D possibly being TRBD2 (6 bases). The CDR3 contains 15 residues. Trimming removed 1 base from V and 4 bases from J, with 12 bases in between. Germline lookup yields CDR1 LNHDA and CDR2 SQIVND (reference sequence).

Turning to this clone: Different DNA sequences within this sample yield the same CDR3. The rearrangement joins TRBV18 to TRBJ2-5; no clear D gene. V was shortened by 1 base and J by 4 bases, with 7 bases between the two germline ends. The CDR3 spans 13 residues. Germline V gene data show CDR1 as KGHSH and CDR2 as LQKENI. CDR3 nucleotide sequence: TGTGCCAGCTCACCACAGTCTAGAGAGACCCAGTACTTC. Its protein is CASSPQSRETQYF. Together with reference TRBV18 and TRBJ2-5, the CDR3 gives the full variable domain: NAGVMQNPRHLVRRRGQEARLRCSPMKGHSHVYWYRQLPEEGLKFMVYLQKENIIDESGMPKERFSAEFPKEGPSILRIQQVVRGDSAAYFCASSPQSRETQYFGPGTRLLVL.

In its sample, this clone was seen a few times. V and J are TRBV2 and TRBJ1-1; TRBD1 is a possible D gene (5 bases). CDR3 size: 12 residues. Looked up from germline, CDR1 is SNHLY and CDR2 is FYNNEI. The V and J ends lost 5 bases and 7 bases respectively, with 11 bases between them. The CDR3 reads CASSQGGFEAFF. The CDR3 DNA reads TGTGCCAGCAGTCAGGGCGGGTTTGAAGCTTTCTTT.

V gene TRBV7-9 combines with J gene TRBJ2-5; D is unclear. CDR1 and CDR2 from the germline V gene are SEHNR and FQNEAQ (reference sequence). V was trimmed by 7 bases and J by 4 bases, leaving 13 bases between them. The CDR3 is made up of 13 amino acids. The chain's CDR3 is CASTPGVVETQYF. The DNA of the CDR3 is TGTGCCAGCACCCCTGGGGTGGTAGAGACCCAGTACTTC.

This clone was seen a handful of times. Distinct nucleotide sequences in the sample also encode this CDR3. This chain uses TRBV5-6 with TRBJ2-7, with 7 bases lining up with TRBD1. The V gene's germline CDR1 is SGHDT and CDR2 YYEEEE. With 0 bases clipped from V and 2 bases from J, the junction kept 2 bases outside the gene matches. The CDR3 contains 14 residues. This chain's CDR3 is CASSLGQGPYEQYF. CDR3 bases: TGTGCCAGCAGCTTGGGACAGGGCCCCTACGAGCAGTACTTC.

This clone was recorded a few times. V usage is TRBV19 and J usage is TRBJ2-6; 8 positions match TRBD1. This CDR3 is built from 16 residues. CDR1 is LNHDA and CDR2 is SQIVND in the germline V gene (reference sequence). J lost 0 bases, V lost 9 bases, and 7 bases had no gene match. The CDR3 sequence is CASRDRIFSGANVLTF. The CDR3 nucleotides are TGTGCCAGCCGGGACAGGATATTCTCTGGGGCCAACGTCCTGACTTTC.

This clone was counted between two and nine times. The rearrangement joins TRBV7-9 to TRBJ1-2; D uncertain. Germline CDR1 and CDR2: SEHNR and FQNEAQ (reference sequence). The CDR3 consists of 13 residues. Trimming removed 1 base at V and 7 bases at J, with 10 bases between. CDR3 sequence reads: CASSLVLGFGYTF. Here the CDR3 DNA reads TGTGCCAGCAGCTTAGTTCTTGGGTTTGGCTACACCTTC.

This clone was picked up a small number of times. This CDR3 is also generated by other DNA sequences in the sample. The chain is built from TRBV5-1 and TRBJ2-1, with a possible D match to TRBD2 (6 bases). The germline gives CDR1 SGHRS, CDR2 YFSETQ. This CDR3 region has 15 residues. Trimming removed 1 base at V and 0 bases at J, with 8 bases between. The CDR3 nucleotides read TGCGCCAGCAGCTTGACCGGGAGCTCCTACAATGAGCAGTTCTTC. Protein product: CASSLTGSSYNEQFF.

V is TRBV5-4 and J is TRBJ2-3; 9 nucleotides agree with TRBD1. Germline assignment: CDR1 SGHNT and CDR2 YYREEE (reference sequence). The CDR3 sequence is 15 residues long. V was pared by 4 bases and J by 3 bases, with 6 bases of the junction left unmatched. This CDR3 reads CASSMTGGKTDTQYF. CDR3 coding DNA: TGTGCCAGCAGCATGACAGGGGGTAAAACAGATACGCAGTATTTT.

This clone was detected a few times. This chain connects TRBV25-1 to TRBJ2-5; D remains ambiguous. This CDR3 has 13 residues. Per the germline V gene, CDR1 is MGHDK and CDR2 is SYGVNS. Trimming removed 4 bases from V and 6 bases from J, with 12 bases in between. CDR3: CASSGFRQKTQYF. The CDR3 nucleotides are TGTGCCAGCAGTGGCTTCAGGCAGAAGACCCAGTACTTC.

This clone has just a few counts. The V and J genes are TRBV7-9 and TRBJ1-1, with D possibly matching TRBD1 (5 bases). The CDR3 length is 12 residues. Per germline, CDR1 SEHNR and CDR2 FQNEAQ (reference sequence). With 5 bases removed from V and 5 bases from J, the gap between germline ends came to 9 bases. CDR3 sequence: CASSLRGTEAFF. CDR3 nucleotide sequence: TGTGCCAGCAGCCTACGGGGGACTGAAGCTTTCTTT. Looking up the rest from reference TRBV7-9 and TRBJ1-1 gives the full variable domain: DTGVSQNPRHKITKRGQNVTFRCDPISEHNRLYWYRQTLGQGPEFLTYFQNEAQLEKSRLLSDRFSAERPKGSFSTLEIQRTEQGDSAMYLCASSLRGTEAFFGQGTRLTVV.